This T cell receptor (beta chain) was found in a study of response to subunit inactivated influenza vaccine. TCRdb reanalysed the RT-PCR reads using MiXCR and keeps one entry per CDR3 protein. The sample contains hundreds of thousands of distinct CDR3 sequences, 11% of which appear only once. Per the germline V gene, CDR1 is MDHEN and CDR2 is SYDVKM. The V end lost 5 bases, the J end lost 0 bases, and 14 bases lay between the germline ends. This CDR3 region has 17 residues. These data were likewise used in another study, on T cells expressing NK-cell markers. As reported in that work: It was by 5'RACE template switching with UMIs that TCR beta cDNA was made. Investigators obtained TCR beta repertoires from sorted CD3+CD56+NKG2C+, CD3+CD56+NKG2C- and CD3+CD56-NKG2C+ T cells. In five or six donors, dominant CD3+CD56+NKG2C+ clonotypes ranked among the top 10 CD8+ clonotypes.

This specimen was PBMCs from blood, taken on the day of vaccination. The rearrangement uses TRBV28 and TRBJ2-6; no reliable D call. This sequence was found in a man aged 45-65 years who received an inactivated influenza vaccine. For the CDR3, the DNA is TGTGCCAGCAGTCCGCCCAAAAGATTCTCTGGGGCCAACGTCCTGACTTTC. This translates into CASSPPKRFSGANVLTF. Combining the CDR3 with reference TRBV28 and TRBJ2-6 gives the whole variable domain DVKVTQSSRYLVKRTGEKVFLECVQDMDHENMFWYRQDPGLGLRLIYFSYDVKMKEKGDIPEGYSVSREKKERFSLILESASTNQTSMYLCASSPPKRFSGANVLTFGAGSRLTVL.